This T cell receptor (beta chain) was captured in a study of blood T cell repertoires in COVID-19. The overall study: Specimens from acute and convalescent COVID-19 originated in the United States, Italy and Spain. From T cells, B-cell-depleted T cells, or PBMCs came the material, which was cDNA or gDNA.

The method was immunoSEQ multiplex PCR; TCRdb's version includes in-frame clones alone and lacks a portion of them. The sample contains about 190,000 clones, roughly four fifths of which appear only once. The CDR3 consists of 15 residues. Germline lookup yields CDR1 SEHNR and CDR2 FQNEAQ (reference sequence). Trimming removed 4 bases from V and 0 bases from J, with 10 bases in between. The sequencing input was peripheral blood. This clonotype was obtained from a woman aged 50 to 60 with acute or convalescent COVID-19. The rearrangement uses TRBV7-9 and TRBJ1-5, with no clear D. The CDR3 DNA follows: TGTGCCAGCAGCTCGGGTATCTATAGCAATCAGCCCCAGCATTTT. This translates into CASSSGIYSNQPQHF.